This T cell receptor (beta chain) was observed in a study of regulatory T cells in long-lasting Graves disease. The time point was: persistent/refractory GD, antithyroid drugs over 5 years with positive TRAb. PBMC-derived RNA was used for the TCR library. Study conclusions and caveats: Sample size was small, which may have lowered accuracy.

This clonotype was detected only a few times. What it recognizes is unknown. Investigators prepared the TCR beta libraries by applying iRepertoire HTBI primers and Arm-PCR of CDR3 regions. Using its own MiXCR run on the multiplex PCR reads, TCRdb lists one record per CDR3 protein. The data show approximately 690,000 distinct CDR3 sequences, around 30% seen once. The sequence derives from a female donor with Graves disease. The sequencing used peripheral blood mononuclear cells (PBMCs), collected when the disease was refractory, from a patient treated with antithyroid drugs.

CDR3 residues: CATQGTGLYEQYF. DNA for the CDR3: TGTGCCACCCAGGGAACAGGGCTCTACGAGCAGTACTTC. This chain connects TRBV27 to TRBJ2-7; perhaps TRBD1 as D (6 bases). The length of the CDR3 is 13 residues. V was trimmed by 10 bases and J by 3 bases, leaving 16 bases between them. The germline V gene has CDR1 MNHEY and CDR2 SMNVEV (reference sequence).